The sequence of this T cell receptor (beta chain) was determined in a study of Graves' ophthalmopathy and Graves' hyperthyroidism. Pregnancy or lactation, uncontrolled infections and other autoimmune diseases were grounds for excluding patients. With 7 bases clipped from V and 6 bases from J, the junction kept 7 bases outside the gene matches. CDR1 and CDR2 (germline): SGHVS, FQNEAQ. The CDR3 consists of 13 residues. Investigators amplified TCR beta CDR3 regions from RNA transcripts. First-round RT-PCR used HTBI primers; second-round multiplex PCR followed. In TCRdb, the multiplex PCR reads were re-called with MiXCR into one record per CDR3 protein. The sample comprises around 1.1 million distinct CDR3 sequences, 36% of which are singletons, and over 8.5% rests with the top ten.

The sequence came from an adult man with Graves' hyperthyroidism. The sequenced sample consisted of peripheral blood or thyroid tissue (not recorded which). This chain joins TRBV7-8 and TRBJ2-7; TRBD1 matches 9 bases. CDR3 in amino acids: CASIEGQGFEQYF. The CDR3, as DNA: TGTGCCAGCATCGAGGGACAGGGCTTCGAGCAGTACTTC.